This TCR beta chain was identified during a study of vaccination and CD4 T cells after COVID-19. Study background: The stimulus for the cells was overlapping spike peptides derived from SARS-CoV-2, HCoV-NL63, HCoV-OC43 and HCoV-229E.

Germline loops: CDR1 MDHEN, CDR2 SYDVKM. The CDR3 spans 14 residues. Treatment specified: roughly 11-day PBMC culture with coronavirus spike peptide pools or control peptides (ViraFEST assay). Under the ViraFEST approach, antigen-specific T cells were expanded with peptide pools and TCRs subsequently sequenced. Peptide pools at approximately 10 ug/ml, together with roughly 10 IU/ml IL-2, were added to cultures of 1.5 million to 2.5 million PBMCs per well. Cultured CD4+ T-cell DNA underwent Oncomine TCR Beta short-read sequencing. TCRdb re-derived calls from the PCR reads in MiXCR, one entry per CDR3 protein. In the table there are some 18,000 distinct CDR3 sequences, less than 50% of which are singletons. Turning to this clonotype: Its antigen is as yet unknown.

The origin of this receptor is a human donor who had recovered from COVID-19. The sample consisted of CD4+ T cells from blood, cultured in vitro, taken after SARS-CoV-2 vaccination. The chain combines TRBV28 with TRBJ2-2, with 9 bases matching TRBD1. The CDR3 region has the DNA TGTGCACACACAGGGGGCGCATGGACCGGGGAGCTGTTTTTT. Its protein is CAHTGGAWTGELFF.